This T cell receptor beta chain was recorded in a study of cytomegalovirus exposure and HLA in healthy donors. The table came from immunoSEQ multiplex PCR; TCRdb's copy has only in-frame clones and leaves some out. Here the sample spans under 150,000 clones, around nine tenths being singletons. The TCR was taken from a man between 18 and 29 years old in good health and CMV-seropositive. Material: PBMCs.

The chain's CDR3 is CASRATGVNTEAFF. The CDR3 DNA reads TGCGCCAGCAGAGCAACAGGGGTTAACACTGAAGCTTTCTTT. The chain links TRBV10-2 to TRBJ1-1; 7 bases fit TRBD1. After removal of 6 bases from V and 2 bases from J, the junction contained 6 bases not matched to a gene. CDR1 is WSHSY and CDR2 is SAAADI in the germline V gene. The CDR3 runs to 14 residues.